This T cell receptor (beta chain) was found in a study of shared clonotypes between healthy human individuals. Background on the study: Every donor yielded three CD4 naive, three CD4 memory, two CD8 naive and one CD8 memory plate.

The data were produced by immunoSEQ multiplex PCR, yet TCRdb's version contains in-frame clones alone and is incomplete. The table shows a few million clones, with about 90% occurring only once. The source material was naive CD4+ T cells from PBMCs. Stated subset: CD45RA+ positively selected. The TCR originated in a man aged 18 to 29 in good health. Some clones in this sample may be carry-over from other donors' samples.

In nucleotides, the CDR3 is TGCGCCAGCAGCTTGGCAGGGATTTCAGATTGGCATGGCTACACCTTC. Translating gives CASSLAGISDWHGYTF. This chain links TRBV5-1 with TRBJ1-2; D is perhaps TRBD1 (5 bases). V lost 0 bases to trimming and J lost 6 bases, with 18 bases between them. The CDR3 loop spans 16 amino acids. Per germline, CDR1 SGHRS and CDR2 YFSETQ.